The next 27 T cell receptor beta chains were all read from a single sample in a study of cytomegalovirus exposure and HLA in healthy donors. The PCR employed 60 Vbeta primers together with 13 Jbeta primers. Assay used: immunoSEQ multiplex PCR; TCRdb lists only in-frame clones, some missing. The table lists 130,000 or so clones, around 72% of them singletons, with about 8.3% in the top ten. Sequencing input: PBMCs. The receptor set was obtained from a woman in her forties or fifties in good health and CMV-seropositive.

This clone was picked up one time. The chain recombines TRBV28 with TRBJ2-7; TRBD1 aligns across 8 bases. V dropped 4 bases and J dropped 3; count of bases not matched to a gene: 5. Germline V CDR1 and CDR2: MDHEN, SYDVKM. The CDR3 loop spans 14 amino acids. This chain's CDR3 is CASSSGTGFYEQYF. CDR3 DNA: TGTGCCAGCAGTTCGGGGACAGGATTCTACGAGCAGTACTTC. Drawing the rest from reference TRBV28 and TRBJ2-7, the complete variable domain is DVKVTQSSRYLVKRTGEKVFLECVQDMDHENMFWYRQDPGLGLRLIYFSYDVKMKEKGDIPEGYSVSREKKERFSLILESASTNQTSMYLCASSSGTGFYEQYFGPGTRLTVT.

The chain employs TRBV30 and TRBJ1-1; weak D call: TRBD1 (6 bases). The CDR3 totals 14 residues. Germline V gene data show CDR1 as GTSNPN and CDR2 as SVGIG (reference sequence). V was shortened by 3 bases and J by 2 bases, with 13 bases between the two germline ends. As DNA, the CDR3 is TGTGCCTGGAGGGGTACAGGGCTTAACACTGAAGCTTTCTTT. Residues: CAWRGTGLNTEAFF.

The chain joins TRBV19 to TRBJ1-5; a possible D gene is TRBD1 (5 bases). V lost 4 bases and J lost 3, with 16 bases in between. From germline, CDR1 is LNHDA and CDR2 SQIVND (reference sequence). This CDR3 contains 16 residues. As DNA, the CDR3 is TGTGCCAGTAGTACCCCAGACGGCAGGGACAATCAGCCCCAGCATTTT. Translating gives CASSTPDGRDNQPQHF.

This clone was counted once. This chain uses TRBV7-6 with TRBJ2-5; no reliable D call. In germline, CDR1 is SGHVS, CDR2 FNYEAQ. Trimming pared 5 bases from V and 5 bases from J, leaving 9 bases between. The CDR3 has 12 residues. The CDR3 sequence is CASSRTGETQYF. The DNA of the CDR3 is TGTGCCAGCAGCCGAACGGGTGAGACCCAGTACTTC.

The V and J genes are TRBV2 and TRBJ1-2; TRBD1 matches 9 bases. Germline lookup yields CDR1 SNHLY and CDR2 FYNNEI. The CDR3 totals 16 residues. V shed 4 bases and J 4 bases; nucleotides not matched to a gene: 10. CDR3 sequence (DNA): TGTGCCAGCAGTGGGGACAGGGTTAAGGGTATCTATGGCTACACCTTC. It codes for CASSGDRVKGIYGYTF.

This clone was counted a few times. The CDR3 sequence is CASSQDLSRNWDNEQYF. DNA for the CDR3: TGCGCCAGCAGCCAAGATCTGTCCAGGAACTGGGACAACGAGCAGTACTTC. This chain connects TRBV4-1 to TRBJ2-7, with a weak D call TRBD1 (6 bases). The length of the CDR3 is 17 residues. The germline V gene has CDR1 MGHRA and CDR2 YSYEKL. The ends were cut back, 0 bases at V and 5 bases at J, with 20 bases in the middle.

This chain joins TRBV2 and TRBJ2-1, with TRBD2 matching 9 bases. This CDR3 has 15 amino acids. J gave up 3 bases and V 6 bases, and 6 bases lay outside the gene matches. Germline V gene lookup returns CDR1 SNHLY and CDR2 FYNNEI. The chain's CDR3 is CASRGVSGSYNEQFF. The CDR3 DNA sequence: TGTGCCAGCAGGGGGGTTAGCGGGAGCTACAATGAGCAGTTCTTC.

The V call is TRBV6-6, the J call TRBJ2-7, with 9 bases lining up with TRBD1. The germline V gene encodes CDR1 MNHNY and CDR2 SVGAGI (reference sequence). CDR3 length: 16 amino acids. The V and J ends lost 8 bases and 5 bases, in that order; junction bases with no gene match: 16. DNA for the CDR3: TGTGCCAGCCTATACTTTCCCGGGACAGGGTTCGACGAGCAGTACTTC. Residues: CASLYFPGTGFDEQYF.

The gene calls are TRBV30 and TRBJ1-2, with unresolved D. This CDR3 contains 12 residues. Trimming removed 0 bases from V and 4 bases from J, with 6 bases in between. Germline CDR1 is GTSNPN and CDR2 is SVGIG (reference sequence). CDR3 nucleotides: TGTGCCTGGAGTGTACCGGGCTATGGCTACACCTTC. Translation: CAWSVPGYGYTF.

In its sample, this clone was seen a few times. The chain has TRBV7-2 and TRBJ2-7; 14 bases are a match to TRBD2. Trimming took 3 bases from V and 6 from J; bases not matched to a gene: 4. The CDR3 has 15 amino acids. In germline, CDR1 is SGHTA, CDR2 FQGNSA. CDR3 sequence: CASSLGLAGVREQYF. Written as DNA, the CDR3 is TGTGCCAGCAGCTTGGGACTAGCGGGAGTTCGCGAGCAGTACTTC.

V gene TRBV11-1 combines with J gene TRBJ2-1; TRBD2 agrees at 16 bases. CDR3 length equals 19 residues. J was trimmed by 10 bases and V by 3 bases; bases with no gene match: 15. Looked up from germline, CDR1 is SGHAT and CDR2 is FQDESV (reference sequence). The CDR3 DNA reads TGTGCCAGCAGCTTTTCCCTCTTATCGGGACTAGCGGGAGGGGGGGAGCAGTTCTTC. Its translation: CASSFSLLSGLAGGGEQFF.

As concerns this clone: Relative to the germline gene, one junction end is altered; a read error may explain this. The rearrangement links TRBV7-9 to TRBJ2-2; TRBD2 matches at 13 bases. The CDR3 covers 17 residues. Germline CDR1 and CDR2: SEHNR and FQNEAQ (reference sequence). The CDR3 sequence is CSSSSTLLAGGPGELFF. CDR3 DNA sequence: TGTTCCAGCAGCTCTACCTTACTAGCGGGAGGGCCTGGGGAGCTGTTTTTT. Full variable domain (remainder filled in from reference TRBV7-9 and TRBJ2-2): DTGVSQNPRHKITKRGQNVTFRCDPISEHNRLYWYRQTLGQGPEFLTYFQNEAQLEKSRLLSDRFSAERPKGSFSTLEIQRTEQGDSAMYLCSSSSTLLAGGPGELFFGEGSRLTVL.

The chain has TRBV6-1 and TRBJ2-5, with a possible D match to TRBD1 (6 bases). The germline CDR1 and CDR2 sequences are MNHNS and SASEGT. V dropped 2 bases and J dropped 5 bases, with 15 bases sitting between them. There are 15 residues in the CDR3. The CDR3 reads CASSERYREGETQYF. The DNA of the CDR3 is TGTGCCAGCAGTGAAAGGTACAGGGAAGGTGAGACCCAGTACTTC.

This rearrangement joins TRBV13 to TRBJ2-7; D is unclear. Germline values: CDR1 PRHDT, CDR2 FYEKMQ (reference sequence). Trimming left V 2 bases short and J 7 bases short, with 15 bases between. The CDR3 has 14 residues. DNA of the CDR3: TGTGCCAGCAGCTTAACCCCGAGCCCACGGGAGCAGTACTTC. Translating it yields CASSLTPSPREQYF.

J is TRBJ1-4 and V is TRBV27; D might be TRBD1 (6 bases). The CDR3 extends over 17 amino acids. Deletions cut 5 bases from V and 0 bases from J, with 16 bases between. In germline, CDR1 is MNHEY, CDR2 SMNVEV (reference sequence). CDR3 nucleotides: TGTGCCAGCAGTCCTCCCCGGGACACAGCAACTAATGAAAAACTGTTTTTT. It translates to CASSPPRDTATNEKLFF.

The rearrangement joins TRBV13 to TRBJ2-6, with D possibly matching TRBD1 (5 bases). V dropped 5 bases and J dropped 2 bases, with 13 bases sitting between them. Germline V gene lookup returns CDR1 PRHDT and CDR2 FYEKMQ (reference sequence). The CDR3 is 16 amino acids. The CDR3 spells CASSNFDRPGANVLTF. As DNA, the CDR3 is TGTGCCAGCAGCAACTTTGACAGACCTGGGGCCAACGTCCTGACTTTC.

V and J are TRBV18 and TRBJ1-1; D not resolved. Germline CDR1 reads KGHSH; CDR2 reads LQKENI. The V end was cut by 3 bases, the J end by 3 bases, with 14 bases between. The CDR3 spans 15 residues. CDR3 residues: CASSPLEGADTEAFF. Here the CDR3 DNA reads TGTGCCAGCTCACCCCTCGAAGGAGCGGACACTGAAGCTTTCTTT.

J is TRBJ2-7 and V is TRBV29-1, with a weak D call TRBD1 (6 bases). Looked up from germline, CDR1 is SQVTM and CDR2 is ANQGSEA. Deletions cut 1 base from V and 3 bases from J, with 13 bases between. The length of the CDR3 is 14 residues. The CDR3 DNA follows: TGCAGCGTTGAAGTCGGAAGGGGGAACTACGAGCAGTACTTC. Its protein is CSVEVGRGNYEQYF.

The V and J genes are TRBV5-1 and TRBJ1-4, with TRBD1 matching over 9 bases. CDR1 and CDR2 (germline): SGHRS, YFSETQ. The ends lost 4 bases at V and 5 bases at J; junction bases unmatched: 9. CDR3 length equals 16 residues. DNA of the CDR3: TGCGCCAGCAGCCGCCTGGGACAGGGCTTAAATGAAAAACTGTTTTTT. Protein sequence: CASSRLGQGLNEKLFF. The full variable domain, in which reference TRBV5-1 and TRBJ1-4 provide the parts outside the CDR3, is KAGVTQTPRYLIKTRGQQVTLSCSPISGHRSVSWYQQTPGQGLQFLFEYFSETQRNKGNFPGRFSGRQFSNSRSEMNVSTLELGDSALYLCASSRLGQGLNEKLFFGSGTQLSVL.

This clone was recorded once. The J gene is TRBJ1-3, the V gene TRBV19, with 8 bases that match TRBD1. Trimming took 5 bases from V and 4 from J; bases not matched to a gene: 4. The CDR3 is 14 residues long. CDR1 and CDR2 from the germline V gene are LNHDA and SQIVND (reference sequence). The DNA of the CDR3 is TGTGCCAGTAGTCTACAGGGGGTCGGAAACACCATATATTTT. Translated: CASSLQGVGNTIYF.

The V call is TRBV4-3, the J call TRBJ1-3; D might be TRBD1 (5 bases). CDR1 is LGHNA and CDR2 is YSLEER in the germline V gene. The CDR3 has 15 amino acids. Deletions cut 1 base from V and 4 bases from J, with 11 bases between. The CDR3 loop is CASSQVRAGGNTIYF. In DNA form, the CDR3 reads TGCGCCAGCAGCCAAGTTAGGGCAGGGGGAAACACCATATATTTT.

This clone was counted between two and nine times. The CDR3 nucleotides read TGTGCCAGCAGCTTGTATCAGGGAATGCCTGGTGGCTACACCTTC. This gives the protein CASSLYQGMPGGYTF. The chain joins TRBV5-6 to TRBJ1-2; weak D call: TRBD1 (5 bases). The V end was cut by 1 base, the J end by 7 bases, with 17 bases between. The CDR3 sequence is 15 residues long. Germline CDR1 SGHDT, CDR2 YYEEEE.

This clone has just a few counts. The V call is TRBV6-5, the J call TRBJ2-6; TRBD2 matches at 7 bases. V lost 0 bases to trimming and J lost 3 bases; unmatched junction nucleotides: 2. The CDR3 is 16 amino acids. Per germline, CDR1 MNHEY and CDR2 SVGAGI. CDR3 nucleotides: TGTGCCAGCAGTTACTCGGGCGGGGGTGGGGCCAACGTCCTGACTTTC. Its translation: CASSYSGGGGANVLTF.

This chain connects TRBV30 to TRBJ2-5; 12 bases map to TRBD1. V was clipped by 5 bases and J by 5 bases; unmatched bases: 6. This CDR3 has 14 residues. In germline, CDR1 is GTSNPN, CDR2 SVGIG (reference sequence). CDR3 sequence: CAWGTGGGWETQYF. The CDR3 coding sequence is TGTGCCTGGGGGACAGGGGGCGGGTGGGAGACCCAGTACTTC.

This clone has a handful of counts. The chain combines TRBV11-2 with TRBJ2-5; TRBD1 might be the D (5 bases). The CDR3 has 15 amino acids. Germline CDR1 reads SGHAT; CDR2 reads FQNNGV. V shed 0 bases and J shed 1 base, with 9 bases lying between them. The DNA of the CDR3 is TGTGCCAGCAGCTTAGATTTAGGGGTCCAAGAGACCCAGTACTTC. Translating it yields CASSLDLGVQETQYF.

This chain joins TRBV4-2 and TRBJ1-2; a weak D match, TRBD1 (5 bases). V was trimmed by 0 bases and J by 2 bases, leaving 16 bases between them. This CDR3 comprises 17 residues. Per germline, CDR1 LGHNA and CDR2 YNFKEQ. This CDR3 reads CASSQDGAGGMNYGYTF. In DNA, the CDR3 is TGTGCCAGCAGCCAAGATGGGGCAGGTGGTATGAACTATGGCTACACCTTC.

The V and J genes are TRBV5-8 and TRBJ2-5; D might be TRBD2 (5 bases). CDR3 size: 15 residues. Germline assignment: CDR1 SGHTS and CDR2 YDEGEE. Trimming pared 4 bases from V and 3 bases from J, leaving 16 bases between. CDR3 sequence (DNA): TGTGCCAGCAGCCCCCCTGAGGGATTTGAAGAGACCCAGTACTTC. The encoded protein is CASSPPEGFEETQYF.